This T cell receptor (beta chain) comes out of a study of radiation and T cells in renal cell carcinoma. At the level of the study: Nephrectomy followed 15 Gy stereotactic body radiation by 4 weeks.

Time point in this sample: baseline pretreatment blood. As for treatment: 15 Gy SBRT to primary tumor, nephrectomy 4 weeks later. Blood was sampled at baseline, 2 weeks and 4 weeks after SBRT. This renal cell carcinoma was of the clear cell type. Per germline, CDR1 SNHLY and CDR2 FYNNEI. The CDR3 loop spans 14 amino acids. The ends lost 5 bases at V and 5 bases at J; junction bases unmatched: 4. Sequenced by immunoSEQ multiplex PCR; TCRdb stores in-frame clones only, minus some. Here the sample spans some 110,000 clones, roughly 80% being singletons. This specimen was blood, taken from a patient whose treatment included radiotherapy and nephrectomy. V usage is TRBV2 and J usage is TRBJ2-5; 11 bases match TRBD2. This TCR was sampled from a woman aged 55-69 years with renal cell carcinoma. CDR3 in amino acids: CASSTSGGVETQYF. The CDR3 DNA is TGTGCCAGCAGTACTAGCGGGGGAGTGGAGACCCAGTACTTC.